One and the same sample provided the 13 T cell receptor beta chains below, sequenced in a study of blood T cell repertoires in COVID-19. Assay: immunoSEQ multiplex PCR; the TCRdb copy retains only in-frame clones and omits some. The data hold 150,000 to 160,000 clones, with about 85% observed a single time. The sequenced material came from peripheral blood. The receptor source for this set is a man in his fifties or sixties with COVID-19, enrolled during active disease.

As concerns this clone: The junction departs from the called germline gene at one end, perhaps through a read error. The chain uses TRBV15 and TRBJ2-7; no clear D gene. Germline values: CDR1 LNHNV, CDR2 YYDKDF (reference sequence). The CDR3 spans 13 residues. This CDR3 is CATSGELIYEQYF. CDR3 DNA: TGTGCCACCAGCGGAGAACTCATCTACGAGCAGTACTTC.

The V call is TRBV11-2, the J call TRBJ2-2; D is possibly TRBD2 (5 bases). The CDR3 extends over 14 amino acids. Per the germline V gene, CDR1 is SGHAT and CDR2 is FQNNGV. V lost 1 base to trimming and J lost 7 bases, with 10 bases between them. The CDR3 loop is CASSLVGVSGELFF. Here the CDR3 DNA reads TGTGCCAGCAGCTTAGTCGGGGTTAGCGGGGAGCTGTTTTTT.

The chain combines TRBV3-1 (or the pseudogene TRBV3-2) with TRBJ1-2; tentative D call: TRBD1 (5 bases). Germline V CDR1 and CDR2: LGHDT, YNNKEL (reference sequence). Trimming took off 0 bases at V and 4 bases at J, with 15 bases between the two ends. The CDR3 has 16 residues. The CDR3 nucleotides are TGTGCCAGCAGCCAAGACTTCGGGGGAGCCACCTATGGCTACACCTTC. It is translated as CASSQDFGGATYGYTF.

The rearrangement uses TRBV5-7 and TRBJ2-7; 9 nucleotides match TRBD1. TRBV5-7 qualifies as an ORF whose function is uncertain. The CDR3 extends over 16 amino acids. After removal of 5 bases from V and 3 bases from J, the junction contained 12 bases not matched to a gene. The CDR3 loop is CASSQYAWDRDYEQYF. In DNA, the CDR3 is TGTGCCAGCAGTCAATACGCCTGGGACAGGGACTACGAGCAGTACTTC.

The rearrangement links TRBV2 to TRBJ1-2; D is perhaps TRBD1 (6 bases). Germline V gene sequence: CDR1 SNHLY, CDR2 FYNNEI. The CDR3 is 13 amino acids. V was pared by 6 bases and J by 6 bases, with 14 bases between. This CDR3 reads CASRNTGIHGYTF. In DNA form, the CDR3 reads TGTGCCAGCAGAAATACAGGGATCCATGGCTACACCTTC.

This clone occurred a few times. The chain is built from TRBV4-1 and TRBJ1-4, with 12 positions matching TRBD1. Germline V lookup: CDR1 MGHRA, CDR2 YSYEKL. Losses at the gene ends were 1 base for V and 8 bases for J; bases not matched to a gene: 5. CDR3 length: 16 amino acids. CDR3 in amino acids: CASSQVGDRGREKLFF. In nucleotides, the CDR3 is TGCGCCAGCAGCCAAGTAGGGGACAGGGGGCGGGAAAAACTGTTTTTT.

This chain uses TRBV24-1 with TRBJ1-2; the match to TRBD1 covers 7 bases. The germline V gene encodes CDR1 KGHDR and CDR2 SFDVKD. The CDR3 covers 15 residues. Losses at the gene ends were 4 bases for V and 8 bases for J; bases not matched to a gene: 12. CDR3 sequence reads: CATSDKTPQGRGYTF. DNA for the CDR3: TGTGCCACCAGTGACAAAACCCCACAGGGGCGCGGCTACACCTTC.

This rearrangement joins TRBV6-5 to TRBJ1-2, with D tentatively TRBD1 (5 bases). The germline V and J ends were trimmed by 6 bases and 7 bases, with 18 bases remaining between them. Germline CDR1 and CDR2: MNHEY and SVGAGI. The CDR3 covers 14 residues. CDR3 bases: TGTGCCAGCAGCCGGACGGGCAGGGAGGTTGGCTACACCTTC. The encoded protein is CASSRTGREVGYTF.

V usage is TRBV6-2 or TRBV6-3 and J usage is TRBJ1-1; maybe TRBD1 (5 bases). This CDR3 has 15 residues. V lost 4 bases to trimming and J lost 0 bases, with 12 bases between them. Germline assignment: CDR1 MNHEY and CDR2 SVGEGT. CDR3 region: CASSFFDSLNTEAFF. The DNA for the CDR3 is TGTGCCAGCAGTTTCTTCGACAGCCTGAACACTGAAGCTTTCTTT.

This chain connects TRBV18 to TRBJ2-7; the D gene is possibly TRBD1 (6 bases). There are 15 residues in the CDR3. CDR1 KGHSH and CDR2 LQKENI come from the germline V gene. Between the trimmed V and J ends, which lost 3 bases and 3 bases, there was a span of 15 bases. Here the CDR3 DNA reads TGTGCCAGCTCACCGATACAGGGCCAAGGCTACGAGCAGTACTTC. Amino acid sequence: CASSPIQGQGYEQYF. The entire variable domain, with the rest obtained from reference TRBV18 and TRBJ2-7, is as follows: NAGVMQNPRHLVRRRGQEARLRCSPMKGHSHVYWYRQLPEEGLKFMVYLQKENIIDESGMPKERFSAEFPKEGPSILRIQQVVRGDSAAYFCASSPIQGQGYEQYFGPGTRLTVT.

The chain combines TRBV27 with TRBJ2-1, with 9 nucleotides matching TRBD1. Per the germline V gene, CDR1 is MNHEY and CDR2 is SMNVEV (reference sequence). V shed 2 bases, J shed 8 bases, and the junction held 4 bases outside the gene matches. The CDR3 extends over 14 amino acids. The CDR3 region has the DNA TGTGCCAGCAGTTTAGCGAGACAGGGGGATGAGCAGTTCTTC. This codes for CASSLARQGDEQFF.

This chain links TRBV6-6 with TRBJ2-1; 7 bases agree with TRBD1. Germline CDR1 and CDR2: MNHNY and SVGAGI (reference sequence). V was clipped by 4 bases and J by 2 bases; unmatched bases: 5. The CDR3 sequence is 15 residues long. CDR3 amino acids: CASSSTGSTYNEQFF. CDR3 in DNA: TGTGCCAGCAGTTCGACAGGGTCGACCTACAATGAGCAGTTCTTC.

The chain couples TRBV19 to TRBJ1-2; 8 bases match TRBD1. V lost 5 bases to trimming and J lost 6 bases; unmatched junction nucleotides: 5. This CDR3 contains 13 residues. Germline-derived CDR1 and CDR2 are LNHDA and SQIVND (reference sequence). The CDR3: CASSVDRGDGYTF. In nucleotides, the CDR3 is TGTGCCAGTAGTGTTGACAGGGGCGATGGCTACACCTTC.